These 12 T cell receptor beta chains share one sample of origin, sequenced in a study of tumor-infiltrating lymphocytes in primary liver carcinoma. Unsorted whole blood supplied the blood RNA, and germline DNA was isolated too. A primer in the constant region served to generate TCR beta cDNA from 450 to 600 ng of total RNA. ARM-PCR was slightly modified, and three nested multiplex PCR rounds with it gave rise to the TCR beta libraries. TRBV1-TRBV30 forward primers and a C-beta reverse primer were used in the first two PCR rounds, which each ran for around 11 cycles. Each CDR3 protein gets one entry after TCRdb re-called the multiplex PCR reads with MiXCR. The table records approximately 320,000 distinct CDR3 sequences, around three fifths of them present only once. Material: peripheral blood. All receptors derive from a woman aged 30 to 39 with primary liver carcinoma and hepatitis B virus infection.

As concerns this clonotype: The CDR3 does not end in the conserved phenylalanine or tryptophan, so this is likely a read error. The CDR3 DNA is TGTGCCAGCAGTTTGGTCAGGGAGTCTGGCTACACCATC. This encodes CASSLVRESGYTI. The chain is built from TRBV12-3 or TRBV12-4 and TRBJ1-2; possibly TRBD1 for D (5 bases). Trimming pared 3 bases from V and 7 bases from J, leaving 12 bases between. CDR3 size: 13 residues.

To note about this clonotype: This may be a read error: a much more frequent sequence differs by one nucleotide. This rearrangement joins TRBV6-1 to TRBJ2-1; D is unresolved. The CDR3 runs to 11 residues. Germline loops: CDR1 MNHNS, CDR2 SASEGT. The chain's CDR3 is CASSRLRRAHF. The CDR3 DNA sequence: TGTGCCAGCAGCAGGTTGAGGCGAGCCCACTTC.

This clonotype was counted a single time. With a much larger clone just one base away, this may be a read error. V gene TRBV6-1 combines with J gene TRBJ2-7; D ambiguous. CDR1 and CDR2 (germline): MNHNS, SASEGT. CDR3 length equals 13 residues. In DNA form, the CDR3 reads TGTGGCAGCACCCCCAATAGCCTGGGGGAGCAGTACTTC. It is translated as CGSTPNSLGEQYF.

This clonotype was detected ten times or more. The V gene is TRBV4-3, the J gene TRBJ2-2, with D hard to call. V was pared by 1 base and J by 4 bases, with 4 bases between. This CDR3 has 13 amino acids. Per the germline V gene, CDR1 is LGHNA and CDR2 is YSLEER. The CDR3 protein is CASSQGVTGELFF. The CDR3 DNA sequence: TGCGCCAGCAGCCAAGGAGTCACCGGGGAGCTGTTTTTT.

The J gene is TRBJ1-1, the V gene TRBV28; a weak D match, TRBD1 (6 bases). This CDR3 is 14 amino acids long. Germline V CDR1 and CDR2: MDHEN, SYDVKM. V gave up 7 bases and J gave up 0 bases, with 12 bases separating them. In DNA form, the CDR3 reads TGTGCCAGCACCCCGGGGGGCATGAACACTGAAGCTTTCTTT. Its protein is CASTPGGMNTEAFF.

With respect to this clonotype: A read error is possible here, since a much larger clone lies one base away. J is TRBJ2-1 and V is TRBV6-5; 9 bases are a match to TRBD2. The trim removed 7 bases at V and 4 bases at J, leaving 11 bases unmatched. The CDR3 sequence is 16 residues long. CDR1 is MNHEY, CDR2 SVGAGI, per germline. The CDR3 loop reads CASNPTSGHVYNEQFF. In nucleotides, the CDR3 is TGTGCCAGCAATCCGACTAGCGGCCATGTTTACAATGAGCAGTTCTTC.

The genes are TRBV5-5 and TRBJ1-1, with 8 positions matching TRBD1. J lost 4 bases, V lost 2 bases, and 16 bases had no gene match. Germline loops: CDR1 SGHKS, CDR2 YYEKEE (reference sequence). There are 18 residues in the CDR3. The CDR3 is CASSLHPPFRGPGTEAFF. CDR3 sequence (DNA): TGTGCCAGCAGCTTACACCCACCCTTCAGGGGGCCGGGCACTGAAGCTTTCTTT.

Points on this clonotype: The junction does not match germline at one end; this may be a read error. The chain uses TRBV11-2 and TRBJ2-7; 10 bases agree with TRBD1. The CDR3 runs 18 residues. The V gene's germline CDR1 is SGHAT and CDR2 FQNNGV. CDR3 in DNA: TGTGCCAGCAGTTTAGAACAGACCCGGACAGGGGGTCGTTACGAGCAGTACTTC. This gives the protein CASSLEQTRTGGRYEQYF.

The chain links TRBV14 to TRBJ2-7; tentatively, D is TRBD2 (5 bases). Trimming took off 2 bases at V and 6 bases at J, with 14 bases between the two ends. CDR1 SGHDN and CDR2 FVKESK come from the germline V gene. The length of the CDR3 is 14 residues. CDR3 in amino acids: CASSQWQEAVEQYF. CDR3 DNA sequence: TGTGCCAGCAGCCAATGGCAGGAGGCGGTCGAGCAGTACTTC.

Notes on this clonotype: At one boundary the junction diverges from the germline segment, which might be a read error. CDR3 bases: TGTGCCAACAGCTTGAATCTAGGAGTGCTCTCTGGGGCCAACGTCCTGACTTTC. It yields the protein CANSLNLGVLSGANVLTF. The rearrangement links TRBV5-6 to TRBJ2-6, with D unresolved. The germline CDR1 and CDR2 sequences are SGHDT and YYEEEE. The length of the CDR3 is 18 residues.

As to this clonotype: Possible read error: a much larger clone is one base away. The rearrangement links TRBV4-3 to TRBJ2-5; 7 bases match TRBD2. CDR3 length: 14 amino acids. V gave up 4 bases and J gave up 11 bases; unmatched junction bases: 13. Germline-derived CDR1 and CDR2 are LGHNA and YSLEER. In DNA, the CDR3 is TGCGCCAGCAGCCGGGGACTAAATTACAATGAGCAGTACTTC. Translation: CASSRGLNYNEQYF.

Comments on this clonotype: An end of the junction differs from the germline gene, which may be a read error. V is TRBV30 and J is TRBJ1-6; no clear D gene. Germline V gives CDR1 GTSNPN, CDR2 SVGIG (reference sequence). This CDR3 has 13 amino acids. CDR3 nucleotide sequence: TGTACCTGGAGTGGGATAGCAAATTCACCCCTCCACTTT. This gives the protein CTWSGIANSPLHF.